This passage covers 28 T cell receptor beta chains from one sample sequenced in a study of regulatory T cells in long-lasting Graves disease. Investigators prepared the TCR beta libraries by applying iRepertoire HTBI primers and Arm-PCR of CDR3 regions. TCRdb analysed the multiplex PCR reads with MiXCR anew, one entry per CDR3 protein. The repertoire includes over 350,000 distinct CDR3 sequences, about 20% of them detected once, and roughly 20% sits in the top ten. Described time point: persistent/refractory GD, antithyroid drugs over 5 years with positive TRAb. The TCR library was made from RNA that had been extracted from PBMCs in TRIzol. Here the sequenced sample was peripheral blood mononuclear cells (PBMCs), taken when the disease was refractory, from a patient treated with antithyroid drugs. The receptor source for this set is a female donor with Graves disease.

The chain employs TRBV12-3 or TRBV12-4 and TRBJ1-2; 8 bases are a match to TRBD1. The CDR3 extends over 14 amino acids. V shed 2 bases and J 3 bases; nucleotides not matched to a gene: 2. As DNA, the CDR3 is TGTGCCAGCAGTTTACCAGGGGGCCACTATGGCTACACCTTC. It is translated as CASSLPGGHYGYTF.

This clonotype was seen more than once but under ten times. CDR3 protein: CATKEVTNTFREQYF. The DNA of the CDR3 is TGTGCCACCAAGGAAGTAACAAATACCTTTCGGGAGCAGTACTTC. The genes are TRBV27 and TRBJ2-7; the D is unclear. Germline CDR1 reads MNHEY; CDR2 reads SMNVEV (reference sequence). CDR3 length: 15 residues. Trimming left V 10 bases short and J 7 bases short, with 26 bases between.

Many counts were recorded for this clonotype. The CDR3 is CASSNPTRAGGYTF. The CDR3 DNA is TGTGCCAGCAGCAACCCGACCCGGGCGGGTGGCTACACCTTC. The chain uses TRBV27 and TRBJ1-2, with D hard to call. Trimming took off 6 bases at V and 7 bases at J, with 18 bases between the two ends. Germline V lookup: CDR1 MNHEY, CDR2 SMNVEV (reference sequence). CDR3 length equals 14 residues.

CDR3 in amino acids: CSAGERGNQPQHF. DNA of the CDR3: TGCAGTGCGGGAGAAAGGGGGAATCAGCCCCAGCATTTT. The rearrangement links TRBV20-1 to TRBJ1-5; D is possibly TRBD1 (6 bases). This CDR3 is 13 amino acids long. CDR1 is DFQATT, CDR2 SNEGSKA, per germline (reference sequence). Trimming stripped 6 bases from V and 4 bases from J, with 13 bases between.

The sample holds a few counts of this clonotype. The rearrangement joins TRBV29-1 to TRBJ2-7; D may be TRBD1 (6 bases). The CDR3 runs to 13 residues. Germline V gives CDR1 SQVTM, CDR2 ANQGSEA. Trimming pared 7 bases from V and 11 bases from J, leaving 24 bases between. CDR3 sequence: CSAALRGKGVKYF. CDR3 DNA: TGCAGCGCAGCGTTGAGGGGAAAGGGGGTTAAGTACTTC.

This clonotype was detected ten times or more. The rearrangement links TRBV3-1 to TRBJ1-1, with D hard to call. Germline V gene data show CDR1 as LGHDT and CDR2 as YNNKEL (reference sequence). The CDR3 has 11 residues. V was clipped by 2 bases and J by 5 bases, with 3 bases between them. The CDR3 here is CASSQLTEAFF. The CDR3 DNA is TGTGCCAGCAGCCAATTAACTGAAGCTTTCTTT.

This clonotype was seen at least ten times. The chain combines TRBV30 with TRBJ1-2; 9 bases map to TRBD1. Germline values: CDR1 GTSNPN, CDR2 SVGIG (reference sequence). V lost 1 base, J lost 6 bases, and 6 bases stayed unmatched. CDR3 length: 14 amino acids. The CDR3 bases are TGTGCCTGGAGTGGGGGACAGGGTCTGCATGGCTACACCTTC. Its translation: CAWSGGQGLHGYTF.

The rearrangement links TRBV20-1 to TRBJ1-2; 10 bases fit TRBD1. CDR3 size: 14 residues. V shed 2 bases, J shed 5 bases, and the junction held 5 bases outside the gene matches. Germline V CDR1 and CDR2: DFQATT, SNEGSKA (reference sequence). CDR3 loop: CSARPRTGGYGYTF. The CDR3 region has the DNA TGCAGTGCTAGACCGCGGACAGGGGGGTATGGCTACACCTTC.

In its sample, this clonotype was seen many times. The rearrangement links TRBV28 to TRBJ1-1; 11 nucleotides align to TRBD1. The junction had 11 bases not matched to a gene; V was cut back by 3 bases and J by 5 bases. This CDR3 is built from 17 residues. The V gene's germline CDR1 is MDHEN and CDR2 SYDVKM. CDR3 nucleotides: TGTGCCAGCAGTTTGTTTCCCGCCGGGACAGGGGGGACTGAAGCTTTCTTT. Its protein is CASSLFPAGTGGTEAFF.

This clonotype appeared many times. This chain joins TRBV27 and TRBJ2-5; the match to TRBD2 covers 7 bases. V shed 2 bases and J 3 bases; nucleotides not matched to a gene: 3. The CDR3 length is 14 residues. CDR1 is MNHEY and CDR2 is SMNVEV in the germline V gene (reference sequence). CDR3 nucleotide sequence: TGTGCCAGCAGTTTACTTGGGGGGGAAGAGACCCAGTACTTC. Protein sequence: CASSLLGGEETQYF.

CDR3: CASSPQTGGTGELFF. In DNA form, the CDR3 reads TGTGCCAGCAGCCCCCAGACGGGCGGGACCGGGGAGCTGTTTTTT. The V call is TRBV7-8, the J call TRBJ2-2, with a weak D call TRBD2 (5 bases). Trimming stripped 5 bases from V and 5 bases from J, with 15 bases between. The CDR3 is 15 amino acids. Germline V lookup: CDR1 SGHVS, CDR2 FQNEAQ.

This sequence joins TRBV12-3 or TRBV12-4 and TRBJ1-1; possibly TRBD1 for D (6 bases). Trimming left V 6 bases short and J 0 bases short, with 14 bases between. The length of the CDR3 is 15 residues. CDR3 nucleotide sequence: TGTGCCAGCAGGTTACAGGGACCCATGAACACTGAAGCTTTCTTT. Translation: CASRLQGPMNTEAFF.

Concerning this clonotype: Since a much larger clone is just one base distant, this may be a read error. V gene TRBV12-3 or TRBV12-4 combines with J gene TRBJ1-4, with D uncertain. V lost 4 bases and J 7 bases, leaving 16 bases between the germline ends. The length of the CDR3 is 15 residues. CDR3 nucleotides: TGTGCCAGCAGTTCGTACGAGACACCTCTTGAAAAACTGTTTTTT. This sequence encodes CASSSYETPLEKLFF.

This clonotype was recorded a few times. The CDR3 loop reads CSASGQLGAGLIGEQFF. In DNA, the CDR3 is TGCAGTGCTAGCGGACAGTTAGGGGCGGGTTTGATTGGTGAGCAGTTCTTC. The genes are TRBV20-1 and TRBJ2-1; the D gene is possibly TRBD1 (6 bases). V was cut by 3 bases and J by 9 bases, with 27 bases left in between. The CDR3 runs to 17 residues. Germline CDR1 and CDR2: DFQATT and SNEGSKA (reference sequence).

This clonotype occurred many times. J is TRBJ2-2 and V is TRBV11-2; no reliable D call. The germline CDR1 and CDR2 sequences are SGHAT and FQNNGV. The germline V and J ends were trimmed by 4 bases and 6 bases, with 9 bases remaining between them. The CDR3 extends over 13 amino acids. Here the CDR3 reads CASSSDGAGELFF. CDR3 in DNA: TGTGCCAGCAGCTCGGATGGTGCCGGGGAGCTGTTTTTT.

The chain combines TRBV6-2 or TRBV6-3 with TRBJ2-5; D is possibly TRBD1 (5 bases). Germline CDR1 reads MNHEY; CDR2 reads SVGEGT. V lost 8 bases to trimming and J lost 5 bases, with 12 bases between them. The length of the CDR3 is 12 residues. CDR3 DNA: TGTGCCAGCCGACCGACAGCGGAGACCCAGTACTTC. Translated, it gives CASRPTAETQYF.

The chain has TRBV7-9 and TRBJ2-7; D may be TRBD2 (6 bases). Germline V gene data show CDR1 as SEHNR and CDR2 as FQNEAQ (reference sequence). The CDR3 has 11 amino acids. Trimming removed 1 base at V and 11 bases at J, with 9 bases between. This chain's CDR3 is CASSLGEEEYF. The DNA of the CDR3 is TGTGCCAGCAGCTTAGGGGAGGAGGAGTACTTC.

CDR3 bases: TGTGCCAGCAGTCACCCGGGACAGGCCGGCTACGAGCAGTACTTC. Protein sequence: CASSHPGQAGYEQYF. The chain combines TRBV28 with TRBJ2-7, with 8 nucleotides matching TRBD1. Unmatched junction bases numbered 9, after V lost 5 bases and J lost 3 bases. Germline-derived CDR1 and CDR2 are MDHEN and SYDVKM. The CDR3 consists of 15 residues.

The V and J genes are TRBV10-3 and TRBJ2-3; TRBD1 is a possible D gene (6 bases). Trimming pared 6 bases from V and 0 bases from J, leaving 10 bases between. Looked up from germline, CDR1 is ENHRY and CDR2 is SYGVKD. The CDR3 sequence is 14 residues long. This CDR3 is CAISPGTSTDTQYF. The CDR3 DNA follows: TGTGCCATCAGCCCCGGGACAAGCACAGATACGCAGTATTTT.

V is TRBV29-1 and J is TRBJ2-2; a weak D match, TRBD2 (7 bases). Trimming stripped 7 bases from V and 4 bases from J, with 16 bases between. Germline CDR1 is SQVTM and CDR2 is ANQGSEA. The length of the CDR3 is 14 residues. CDR3 coding DNA: TGCAGCGGGGGAGGGGGGGACCCCACCGGGGAGCTGTTTTTT. Its translation: CSGGGGDPTGELFF.

This clonotype was seen a few times. A junction boundary mismatches the germline segment, possibly from a read error. The chain uses TRBV19 and TRBJ2-2; D not certain. This CDR3 is 14 amino acids long. Per germline, CDR1 LNHDA and CDR2 SQIVND (reference sequence). CDR3 amino acids: CASSPNPNTGELFF. The CDR3, as DNA: TGTGCCAGTAGCCCCAATCCGAATACCGGGGAGCTGTTTTTT.

V and J are TRBV7-9 and TRBJ1-5; 7 positions match TRBD1. The CDR3 covers 13 residues. Germline V gene sequence: CDR1 SEHNR, CDR2 FQNEAQ (reference sequence). CDR3 loop: CVVLRDRNQPQHF. The CDR3 DNA follows: TGTGTGGTGCTCCGGGACAGAAATCAGCCCCAGCATTTT.

This clonotype was observed a handful of times. The chain links TRBV7-9 to TRBJ2-2; 8 nucleotides match TRBD2. The CDR3 has 16 residues. The trim removed 5 bases at V and 7 bases at J, leaving 12 bases unmatched. CDR1 and CDR2 (germline): SEHNR, FQNEAQ (reference sequence). This CDR3 reads CASSPESSGRIGELFF. In DNA form, the CDR3 reads TGTGCCAGCAGCCCCGAGTCTAGCGGGCGCATCGGGGAGCTGTTTTTT.

A few counts support this clonotype. The chain couples TRBV5-4 to TRBJ2-4; 9 bases map to TRBD1. The CDR3 contains 16 residues. Trimming removed 1 base from V and 4 bases from J; junction bases left unmatched: 6. CDR1 is SGHNT and CDR2 is YYREEE in the germline V gene (reference sequence). In DNA, the CDR3 is TGTGCCAGCAGCTTGCCTCCGGGACAGGGAAAAAACATTCAGTACTTC. Encoded protein: CASSLPPGQGKNIQYF.

The chain has TRBV6-2 or TRBV6-3 and TRBJ1-5; possibly TRBD1 for D (5 bases). CDR3 size: 14 residues. Trimming cost V 5 bases and J 1 base, with 9 bases left between them. The germline CDR1 and CDR2 sequences are MNHEY and SVGEGT. CDR3 residues: CASSVRDSNQPQHF. The DNA of the CDR3 is TGTGCCAGCAGTGTTAGGGACAGCAATCAGCCCCAGCATTTT.

V is TRBV20-1 and J is TRBJ2-5; D is unresolved. The V and J ends lost 7 bases and 2 bases respectively, with 11 bases between them. Germline V gene lookup returns CDR1 DFQATT and CDR2 SNEGSKA (reference sequence). This CDR3 region has 12 residues. The CDR3 loop is CSGGQEQETQYF. CDR3 in DNA: TGCAGTGGTGGGCAGGAGCAAGAGACCCAGTACTTC.

This clonotype was recorded at least ten times. The chain employs TRBV2 and TRBJ2-5; maybe TRBD2 (6 bases). The CDR3 length is 14 residues. V was clipped by 6 bases and J by 4 bases, with 15 bases between them. The germline V gene encodes CDR1 SNHLY and CDR2 FYNNEI. The CDR3 reads CASSPGLGSETQYF. The CDR3 bases are TGTGCCAGCAGCCCGGGACTTGGTTCAGAGACCCAGTACTTC.

This clonotype was observed many times. The chain has TRBV2 and TRBJ2-7; a possible D gene is TRBD2 (5 bases). CDR1 SNHLY and CDR2 FYNNEI come from the germline V gene. The CDR3 is 13 amino acids. V was trimmed by 7 bases and J by 7 bases, leaving 17 bases between them. Here the CDR3 reads CASTQEVEWEQYF. The CDR3 DNA reads TGTGCCAGCACCCAGGAGGTGGAGTGGGAGCAGTACTTC.